The next 9 T cell receptor beta chains were all read from a single sample in a study of cytomegalovirus exposure and HLA in healthy donors. 60 Vbeta and 13 Jbeta primers were used in PCR. Only in-frame clones appear in the TCRdb table, and some are missing; sequencing was by immunoSEQ multiplex PCR. This sample has around 140,000 clones; about 78% occur once, and the top ten carry less than 5%. The sample was PBMCs. All receptors derive from a man aged 50-60 years in good health and CMV-seropositive.

This sequence joins TRBV12-5 and TRBJ2-1; D gene unclear. The CDR3 extends over 14 amino acids. Germline CDR1 is LGHNT and CDR2 is FRNRAP. V gave up 8 bases and J gave up 4 bases, with 15 bases separating them. The CDR3 loop reads CASNLEMEYNEQFF. DNA of the CDR3: TGTGCTAGTAACCTTGAGATGGAGTACAATGAGCAGTTCTTC.

This chain uses TRBV23-1 with TRBJ1-5; D not certain. TRBV23-1 is reported as an ORF; its role is uncertain. V lost 2 bases and J 0 bases, leaving 26 bases between the germline ends. This CDR3 has 21 amino acids. The CDR3 here is CASSQPGEGSGWAYSNQPQHF. The DNA for the CDR3 is TGCGCCAGCAGTCAACCCGGTGAGGGTTCGGGGTGGGCCTATAGCAATCAGCCCCAGCATTTT.

The table lists this clone with a few counts. The chain is built from TRBV7-6 and TRBJ1-4, with D possibly being TRBD1 (5 bases). V lost 0 bases to trimming and J lost 5 bases, with 13 bases between them. Looked up from germline, CDR1 is SGHVS and CDR2 is FNYEAQ. CDR3 length: 16 amino acids. CDR3 sequence (DNA): TGTGCCAGCAGCTTAGCCCCGACAGAGATAAATGAAAAACTGTTTTTT. It codes for CASSLAPTEINEKLFF.

This sequence joins TRBV7-2 and TRBJ1-1, with D unclear. V lost 4 bases to trimming and J lost 10 bases, with 13 bases between them. The CDR3 has 12 residues. Germline-derived CDR1 and CDR2 are SGHTA and FQGNSA. CDR3 bases: TGTGCCAGCAGCTCTAGCGTTCCTGGAGCTTTCTTT. This gives the protein CASSSSVPGAFF.

The chain joins TRBV2 to TRBJ1-5; D is possibly TRBD1 (5 bases). The germline V gene encodes CDR1 SNHLY and CDR2 FYNNEI. The CDR3 extends over 18 amino acids. Deletions cut 4 bases from V and 1 base from J, with 20 bases between. CDR3 sequence (DNA): TGTGCCAGCAGTGGAGCAGGATGGAAGGGGTTAAGCAATCAGCCCCAGCATTTT. Amino acid sequence: CASSGAGWKGLSNQPQHF.

V and J are TRBV6-1 and TRBJ1-5; D is unclear. Germline assignment: CDR1 MNHNS and CDR2 SASEGT. The CDR3 consists of 15 residues. The V gene lost 1 base and the J gene lost 2 bases, with 9 bases spanning the gap. CDR3 residues: CASSEEADGNQPQHF. In DNA, the CDR3 is TGTGCCAGCAGTGAAGAAGCCGATGGCAATCAGCCCCAGCATTTT.

The V gene is TRBV10-3, the J gene TRBJ1-2, with 8 nucleotides matching TRBD1. Germline loops: CDR1 ENHRY, CDR2 SYGVKD. The CDR3 length is 13 residues. The V and J ends lost 6 bases and 7 bases, in that order; junction bases with no gene match: 7. The CDR3 bases are TGTGCCATCAGGGAAGAGCAGGGGGCTGGCTACACCTTC. It yields the protein CAIREEQGAGYTF.

The gene calls are TRBV10-3 and TRBJ2-7, with D tentatively TRBD2 (6 bases). The CDR3 covers 19 residues. CDR1 ENHRY and CDR2 SYGVKD come from the germline V gene. V was pared by 0 bases and J by 4 bases, with 25 bases between. This CDR3 is CAISESIVGAGPMIYEQYF. The CDR3 coding sequence is TGTGCCATCAGTGAGTCGATAGTTGGAGCGGGTCCTATGATTTACGAGCAGTACTTC.

The count of this clone is one. This chain joins TRBV2 and TRBJ1-1; D not certain. The CDR3 consists of 13 residues. The germline V gene encodes CDR1 SNHLY and CDR2 FYNNEI. V gave up 5 bases and J gave up 4 bases, with 11 bases separating them. This CDR3 reads CASSLDGPTEAFF. The CDR3 DNA reads TGTGCCAGCAGTCTAGATGGCCCCACTGAAGCTTTCTTT.